The TCR beta chain under discussion was sequenced for a study of blood T cell repertoires in COVID-19. As for the study in general: Donors in the United States, Italy and Spain gave samples during acute or convalescent COVID-19. T cells, B-cell-depleted T cells, or PBMCs provided the cDNA or gDNA that served as material.

Per the germline V gene, CDR1 is MNHEY and CDR2 is SVGEGT. The CDR3 is made up of 16 amino acids. V was trimmed by 0 bases and J by 7 bases, leaving 16 bases between them. Original methodology: Estimated nucleated cell counts came from reference gene primer amplification. The data were produced by immunoSEQ multiplex PCR, yet TCRdb's version contains in-frame clones alone and is incomplete. The DNA was the basis for D and trimming; V, J and clone size are from that table. This table has about 190,000 clones, roughly 78% appearing once. This chain uses TRBV6-2 or TRBV6-3 with TRBJ2-1, with a tentative D call TRBD2 (5 bases). Sequenced material: peripheral blood. The sequence was collected from an elderly woman with active or convalescent COVID-19. The CDR3 sequence is CASSYSTGFKGNEQFF. The CDR3 DNA sequence: TGTGCCAGCAGTTACTCGACGGGGTTTAAAGGGAATGAGCAGTTCTTC.